Presented here are 16 T cell receptor beta chains from one specimen sequenced in a study of blood T cell repertoires in COVID-19. Clones were read by immunoSEQ multiplex PCR, and TCRdb kept only the in-frame ones, dropping some. Among approximately 300,000 clones listed, roughly 86% were seen once. The specimen sequenced was PBMCs or T cells enriched from blood (not recorded which). These TCRs come from a woman aged 18-35 years who had recovered from COVID-19.

The V gene is TRBV6-5, the J gene TRBJ1-4, with D tentatively TRBD1 (5 bases). This CDR3 is built from 15 residues. V was trimmed by 7 bases and J by 0 bases, leaving 12 bases between them. CDR1 MNHEY and CDR2 SVGAGI come from the germline V gene. The CDR3 DNA is TGTGCCAGCAAGGGAACAGGTTCAACTAATGAAAAACTGTTTTTT. Its protein is CASKGTGSTNEKLFF.

The chain joins TRBV4-1 to TRBJ1-5; D is uncertain. Germline assignment: CDR1 MGHRA and CDR2 YSYEKL. The CDR3 spans 19 residues. Deletions cut 1 base from V and 1 base from J, with 20 bases between. CDR3 nucleotide sequence: TGCGCCAGCAGCCAAGGTATCCGAGGGAATCGAGGGAGCAATCAGCCCCAGCATTTT. It translates to CASSQGIRGNRGSNQPQHF.

This chain joins TRBV7-3 and TRBJ2-1; 8 positions agree with TRBD2. Trimming at V came to 8 bases and at J to 7 bases, leaving 10 bases not matched to a gene. The V gene's germline CDR1 is SGHTA and CDR2 FQGTGA. This CDR3 region has 14 residues. DNA of the CDR3: TGTGCCAGCGGTAGGACTAGCCAAGGGAATGAGCAGTTCTTC. This encodes CASGRTSQGNEQFF.

In its sample, this clone was seen a few times. The V and J genes are TRBV5-1 and TRBJ1-6; 7 bases agree with TRBD1. Germline V CDR1 and CDR2: SGHRS, YFSETQ. Losses at the gene ends were 4 bases for V and 6 bases for J; bases not matched to a gene: 7. The CDR3 is 15 amino acids. In DNA, the CDR3 is TGCGCCAGCAGCCCGACCCGGGACAGTAATTCACCCCTCCACTTT. This sequence encodes CASSPTRDSNSPLHF. The full variable domain, in which reference TRBV5-1 and TRBJ1-6 provide the parts outside the CDR3, is KAGVTQTPRYLIKTRGQQVTLSCSPISGHRSVSWYQQTPGQGLQFLFEYFSETQRNKGNFPGRFSGRQFSNSRSEMNVSTLELGDSALYLCASSPTRDSNSPLHFGNGTRLTVT.

J is TRBJ2-7 and V is TRBV15; D call uncertain. Trimming took 1 base from V and 0 from J, leaving 7 bases between them. Germline loops: CDR1 LNHNV, CDR2 YYDKDF (reference sequence). CDR3 length: 14 residues. The CDR3 reads CATSRVPSSYEQYF. The DNA for the CDR3 is TGTGCCACCAGCAGAGTCCCCAGCTCCTACGAGCAGTACTTC. The full variable domain, completed using reference TRBV15 and TRBJ2-7, is DAMVIQNPRYQVTQFGKPVTLSCSQTLNHNVMYWYQQKSSQAPKLLFHYYDKDFNNEADTPDNFQSRRPNTSFCFLDIRSPGLGDTAMYLCATSRVPSSYEQYFGPGTRLTVT.

This sequence joins TRBV6-5 and TRBJ2-7, with D maybe TRBD2 (5 bases). The CDR3 runs to 14 residues. CDR1 and CDR2 (germline): MNHEY, SVGAGI. The germline V and J ends were trimmed by 7 bases and 3 bases, with 16 bases remaining between them. CDR3: CASKWVGGSYEQYF. The CDR3 region has the DNA TGTGCCAGCAAATGGGTAGGAGGAAGCTACGAGCAGTACTTC.

This clone showed up just a few times. The chain is built from TRBV30 and TRBJ2-7; 8 nucleotides agree with TRBD1. V lost 8 bases, J lost 4 bases, and 10 bases stayed unmatched. Germline V gene sequence: CDR1 GTSNPN, CDR2 SVGIG (reference sequence). The CDR3 contains 13 residues. The CDR3 DNA is TGTGCCACCAAGACAGGGGCAGGATACGAGCAGTACTTC. Residues: CATKTGAGYEQYF.

The chain carries TRBV19 and TRBJ2-7; 7 bases map to TRBD1. The CDR3 runs to 13 residues. Germline V gene lookup returns CDR1 LNHDA and CDR2 SQIVND (reference sequence). V lost 7 bases, J lost 5 bases, and 8 bases stayed unmatched. CDR3 nucleotide sequence: TGTGCCAGTAAACCGGACAGGAGCAACGAGCAGTACTTC. Translating gives CASKPDRSNEQYF.

The chain employs TRBV28 and TRBJ1-1; the match to TRBD1 covers 8 bases. With 6 bases clipped from V and 0 bases from J, the junction kept 3 bases outside the gene matches. Germline CDR1 and CDR2: MDHEN and SYDVKM. The CDR3 has 14 residues. Here the CDR3 DNA reads TGTGCCAGCAGGAACAGGGGGTTGAACACTGAAGCTTTCTTT. Residues: CASRNRGLNTEAFF.

The rearrangement joins TRBV6-2 or TRBV6-3 to TRBJ1-1; TRBD1 agrees at 8 bases. Trimming at V came to 0 bases and at J to 6 bases, leaving 15 bases not matched to a gene. Germline CDR1 MNHEY, CDR2 SVGEGT. The CDR3 is 18 residues long. CDR3 nucleotides: TGTGCCAGCAGTTACTCCTCAGGGGGCCGAAGAACGCAGTCTGAAGCTTTCTTT. Encoded protein: CASSYSSGGRRTQSEAFF.

The chain is built from TRBV25-1 and TRBJ1-2; TRBD1 matches 9 bases. The germline CDR1 and CDR2 sequences are MGHDK and SYGVNS. Trimming cost V 3 bases and J 5 bases; bases outside gene matches: 4. The CDR3 runs to 14 residues. The CDR3 sequence: CASSEGQGRYGYTF. The CDR3 DNA follows: TGTGCCAGCAGTGAGGGACAGGGTAGATATGGCTACACCTTC.

This clone was picked up a small number of times. This sequence joins TRBV18 and TRBJ2-3; 10 positions agree with TRBD2. Germline V gene sequence: CDR1 KGHSH, CDR2 LQKENI. The V gene end was trimmed by 4 bases and the J gene end by 2 bases; junction bases not matched to a gene: 6. There are 16 residues in the CDR3. The CDR3 loop is CASSLRTSGYTDTQYF. As DNA, the CDR3 is TGTGCCAGCTCACTAAGGACTAGCGGATACACAGATACGCAGTATTTT.

The CDR3 coding sequence is TGTGCCAGCAGCACCTCCGGGACAGGGTGGGGCACTGAAGCTTTCTTT. Amino acids: CASSTSGTGWGTEAFF. V usage is TRBV7-9 and J usage is TRBJ1-1; 9 positions match TRBD1. This CDR3 region has 16 residues. CDR1 SEHNR and CDR2 FQNEAQ come from the germline V gene (reference sequence). The V and J ends lost 5 bases and 4 bases, in that order; junction bases with no gene match: 11.

The gene calls are TRBV5-1 and TRBJ2-2; D is perhaps TRBD1 (6 bases). This CDR3 spans 16 amino acids. V lost 5 bases, J lost 4 bases, and 18 bases lay in between. CDR1 and CDR2 from the germline V gene are SGHRS and YFSETQ. Written as DNA, the CDR3 is TGCGCCAGCAGTCAAACACAGGGTACGGTCACCGGGGAGCTGTTTTTT. Encoded protein: CASSQTQGTVTGELFF.

The chain combines TRBV7-8 with TRBJ2-3; TRBD1 might be the D (6 bases). Germline CDR1 is SGHVS and CDR2 is FQNEAQ. This CDR3 has 15 amino acids. The ends were cut back, 3 bases at V and 2 bases at J, with 12 bases in the middle. CDR3 protein: CASSLRQDNTDTQYF. The CDR3 DNA sequence: TGTGCCAGCAGCTTGAGACAGGATAACACAGATACGCAGTATTTT.

The chain combines TRBV14 with TRBJ2-7, with 9 positions matching TRBD1. The J segment lost 6 bases and the V segment lost 1 base, leaving 13 bases of the junction unmatched. The CDR3 consists of 17 residues. Germline values: CDR1 SGHDN, CDR2 FVKESK. CDR3 region: CASSQASGNRGLLEQYF. Written as DNA, the CDR3 is TGTGCCAGCAGCCAAGCTTCAGGAAACAGGGGGCTCCTCGAGCAGTACTTC.